This T cell receptor beta chain was profiled in a study of brain metastases from non-small cell lung cancer. A word on this clone: Its antigen is undetermined.

Looked up from germline, CDR1 is SGDLS and CDR2 is YYNGEE. This CDR3 spans 16 amino acids. V was clipped by 4 bases and J by 5 bases; unmatched bases: 10. Study-level findings and limits: Compared with their matched primary tumors, around 69% of brain metastases showed expanded T-cell clones.

Produced via immunoSEQ multiplex PCR; TCRdb's table is partial and in-frame only. This table holds 2,000 to 2,500 clones, 85% found once. This sequence originates from a donor older than 35 with non-small cell lung cancer. The sample comprised primary lung tumor tissue. The chain couples TRBV9 to TRBJ2-1, with 9 bases lining up with TRBD2. The CDR3 DNA follows: TGTGCCAGCAGCCCCCGTCGGCTAGCGGGGAACAATGAGCAGTTCTTC. Amino acids: CASSPRRLAGNNEQFF.